This T cell receptor (beta chain) was found in a study of shared clonotypes between healthy human individuals. Study outcomes and limitations: Memory subsets generally showed smaller estimated richness than naive subsets did. Investigators collected only blood, and repertoires in tissues likely differ.

Naive CD8 isolation took CD45RO-negative cells positively selected for CCR7 and excluded terminally differentiated effector memory CD45RA+ cells. Nashville, Tennessee was home to all donors, who were Caucasian adults. There are 15 residues in the CDR3. CDR1 and CDR2 from the germline V gene are SGHNT and YYREEE (reference sequence). Trimming at V came to 1 base and at J to 4 bases, leaving 6 bases not matched to a gene. For this clone: Its specificity is not known.

Sorted-subset replicate PCRs used around 220 ng DNA, some 30,000 T cell genomes. The method was immunoSEQ multiplex PCR; TCRdb's version includes in-frame clones alone and lacks a portion of them. The data contain around 2.1 million clones, 93% of them singletons. This receptor was taken from a man between 18 and 29 years old in good health. Some clones in this sample may be carry-over from other donors' samples. V is TRBV5-4 and J is TRBJ2-7; TRBD2 aligns across 9 bases. The sequenced sample consisted of naive CD8+ T cells from PBMCs. In nucleotides, the CDR3 is TGTGCCAGCAGCTTGAAGCGGGAGGTGTATTACGAGCAGTACTTC. Its protein product is CASSLKREVYYEQYF.